This TCR beta chain is from a study of a mutant IDH1 vaccine in newly diagnosed glioma. Time point reported: baseline, week 1 (first vaccination visit). Treatment given: pre-vaccination baseline after standard-of-care therapy. Sequencing used immunoSEQ multiplex PCR; TCRdb keeps in-frame clones, though not all of them. The sample includes about 20,000 clones, about 85% seen only once; the top ten take 5.4%. Germline CDR1 is SQVTM and CDR2 is ANQGSEA. The CDR3 covers 15 residues. V shed 7 bases, J shed 0 bases, and the junction held 7 bases outside the gene matches. This receptor was obtained from a man aged 35 to 55 with glioma. The V and J genes are TRBV29-1 and TRBJ2-3, with 10 bases matching TRBD1. The sequencing here drew on PBMCs, taken from a glioma patient treated with radiotherapy, temozolomide or both. The CDR3 here is CSDRTGGGSTDTQYF. CDR3 bases: TGCAGCGACCGGACAGGGGGTGGTAGCACAGATACGCAGTATTTT.